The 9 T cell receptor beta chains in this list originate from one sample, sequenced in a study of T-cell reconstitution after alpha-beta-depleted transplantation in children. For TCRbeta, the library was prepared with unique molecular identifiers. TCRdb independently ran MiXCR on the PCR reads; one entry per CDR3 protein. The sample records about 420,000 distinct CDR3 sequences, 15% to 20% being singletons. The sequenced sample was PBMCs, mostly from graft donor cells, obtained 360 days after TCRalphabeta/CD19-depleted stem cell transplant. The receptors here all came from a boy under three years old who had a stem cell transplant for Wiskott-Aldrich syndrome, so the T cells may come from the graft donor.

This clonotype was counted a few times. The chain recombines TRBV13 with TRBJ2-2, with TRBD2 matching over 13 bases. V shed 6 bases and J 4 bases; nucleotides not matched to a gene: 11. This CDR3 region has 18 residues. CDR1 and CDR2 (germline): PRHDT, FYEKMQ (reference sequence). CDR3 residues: CASSRLAGGYERTGELFF. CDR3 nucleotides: TGTGCCAGCAGTAGACTAGCGGGAGGTTACGAACGCACCGGGGAGCTGTTTTTT.

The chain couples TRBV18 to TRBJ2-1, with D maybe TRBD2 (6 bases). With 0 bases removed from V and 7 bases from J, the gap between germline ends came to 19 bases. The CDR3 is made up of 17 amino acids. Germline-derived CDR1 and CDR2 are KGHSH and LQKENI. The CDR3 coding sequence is TGTGCCAGCTCACCACCGAGAACCGGGAGAAGGATTAATGAGCAGTTCTTC. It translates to CASSPPRTGRRINEQFF.

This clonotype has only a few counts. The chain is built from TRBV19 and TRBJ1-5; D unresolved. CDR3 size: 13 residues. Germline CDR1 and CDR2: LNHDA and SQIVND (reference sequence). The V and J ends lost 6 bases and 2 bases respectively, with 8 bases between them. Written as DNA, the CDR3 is TGTGCCAGTAGGTCAGGTGGCAATCAGCCCCAGCATTTT. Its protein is CASRSGGNQPQHF.

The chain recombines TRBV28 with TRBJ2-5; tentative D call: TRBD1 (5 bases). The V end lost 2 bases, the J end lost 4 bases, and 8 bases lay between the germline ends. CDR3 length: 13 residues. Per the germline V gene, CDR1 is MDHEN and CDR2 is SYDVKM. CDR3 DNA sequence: TGTGCCAGCAGTTTACCCCAGGGAGAGACCCAGTACTTC. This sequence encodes CASSLPQGETQYF.

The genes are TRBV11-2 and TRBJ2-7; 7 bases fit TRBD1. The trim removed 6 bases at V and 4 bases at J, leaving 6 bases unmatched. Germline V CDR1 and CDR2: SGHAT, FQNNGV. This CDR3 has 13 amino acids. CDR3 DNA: TGTGCCAGCAGATACCGACAGGGATACGAGCAGTACTTC. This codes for CASRYRQGYEQYF.

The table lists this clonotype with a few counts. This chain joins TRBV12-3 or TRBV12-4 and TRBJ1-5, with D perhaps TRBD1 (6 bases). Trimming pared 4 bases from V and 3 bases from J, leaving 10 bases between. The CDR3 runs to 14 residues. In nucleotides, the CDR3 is TGTGCCAGCAGTTGGACAGTCTCCAATCAGCCCCAGCATTTT. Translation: CASSWTVSNQPQHF.

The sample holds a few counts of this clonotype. CDR3 sequence reads: CASSLEAGGIGTQYF. The CDR3 DNA is TGTGCCAGCAGCTTAGAGGCGGGGGGAATCGGTACGCAGTATTTT. The chain links TRBV7-2 to TRBJ2-3, with 8 nucleotides matching TRBD2. J gave up 8 bases and V 1 base, and 8 bases lay outside the gene matches. Germline assignment: CDR1 SGHTA and CDR2 FQGNSA. This CDR3 has 15 amino acids.

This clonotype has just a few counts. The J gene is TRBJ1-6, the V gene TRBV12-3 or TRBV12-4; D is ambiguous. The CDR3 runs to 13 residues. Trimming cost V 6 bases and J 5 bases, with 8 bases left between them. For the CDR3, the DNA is TGTGCCAGCAGGACGAGCAATAATTCACCCCTCCACTTT. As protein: CASRTSNNSPLHF.

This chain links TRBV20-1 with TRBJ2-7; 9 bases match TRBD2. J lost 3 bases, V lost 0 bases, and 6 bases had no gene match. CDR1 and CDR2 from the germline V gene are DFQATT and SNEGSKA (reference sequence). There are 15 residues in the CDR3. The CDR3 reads CSARDGREGIYEQYF. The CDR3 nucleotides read TGCAGTGCTAGAGATGGGCGGGAGGGGATCTACGAGCAGTACTTC.